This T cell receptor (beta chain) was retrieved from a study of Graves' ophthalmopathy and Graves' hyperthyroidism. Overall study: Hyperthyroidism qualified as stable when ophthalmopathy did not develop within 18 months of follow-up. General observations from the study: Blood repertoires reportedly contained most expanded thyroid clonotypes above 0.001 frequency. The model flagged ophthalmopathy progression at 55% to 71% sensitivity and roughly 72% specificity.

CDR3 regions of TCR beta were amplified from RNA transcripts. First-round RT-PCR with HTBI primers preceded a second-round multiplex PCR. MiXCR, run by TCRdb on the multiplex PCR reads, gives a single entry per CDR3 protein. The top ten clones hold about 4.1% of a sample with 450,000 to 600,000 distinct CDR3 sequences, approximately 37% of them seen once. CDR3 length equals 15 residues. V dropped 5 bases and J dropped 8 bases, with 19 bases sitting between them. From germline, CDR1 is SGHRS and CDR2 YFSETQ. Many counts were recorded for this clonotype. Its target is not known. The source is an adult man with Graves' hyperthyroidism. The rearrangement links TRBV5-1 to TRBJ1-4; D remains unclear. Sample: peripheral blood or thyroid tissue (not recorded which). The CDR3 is CASRSTPGQYEKLFF. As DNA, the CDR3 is TGCGCCAGCAGGTCCACCCCCGGCCAGTACGAAAAACTGTTTTTT.